The T cell receptor beta chain described here comes from a study of blood T cell repertoires in COVID-19. At the level of the study: In each case, the material was cDNA or gDNA derived from T cells, B-cell-depleted T cells, or PBMCs.

V was shortened by 6 bases and J by 4 bases, with 12 bases between the two germline ends. Germline V gene sequence: CDR1 MNHEY, CDR2 SMNVEV (reference sequence). The CDR3 runs to 13 residues. The cohort comprised adults aged roughly 18 to 100 years residing in some 24 US areas. Participants' own reports of clinical history determined their cohort assignment. Only in-frame clones appear in the TCRdb table, and some are missing; sequencing was by immunoSEQ multiplex PCR. This repertoire shows approximately 210,000 clones, around 89% found once; its top ten account for 7.5% to 10%. The gene calls are TRBV27 and TRBJ1-1, with a tentative D call TRBD1 (5 bases). The source material was PBMCs or T cells enriched from blood (not recorded which). This TCR was sampled from a woman under 30 who had recovered from COVID-19. The CDR3 spells CASSPQGSTEAFF. CDR3 nucleotide sequence: TGTGCCAGCAGCCCCCAGGGTAGCACTGAAGCTTTCTTT.